This T cell receptor (beta chain) is drawn from a study of blood T cell repertoires in COVID-19. In the study overall: Italy, Spain and the United States were the sources of the convalescent and acute COVID-19 samples. PBMCs, B-cell-depleted T cells, or T cells provided the cDNA or gDNA that made up the material.

Per the original data handling: From reference gene primer amplification, estimates of nucleated cell counts were derived. Sequencing was performed with immunoSEQ multiplex PCR; in TCRdb, only in-frame clones are kept and a portion is missing. V and J calls and clone size are those listed in that table; D and trimming were worked out from the DNA. The repertoire has approximately 70,000 clones, roughly four fifths of them found once; the top ten carry roughly 0.83%. The CDR3 contains 16 residues. With 5 bases clipped from V and 4 bases from J, the junction kept 10 bases outside the gene matches. Germline V gives CDR1 SGHVS, CDR2 FNYEAQ.

The sequencing sample was made of peripheral blood. The sequence was obtained from a woman in her 70s with acute or convalescent COVID-19. This sequence joins TRBV7-6 and TRBJ2-1; 8 bases match TRBD1. This CDR3 is CASSLFGQGGYNEQFF. In DNA, the CDR3 is TGTGCCAGCAGCCTTTTTGGACAGGGAGGATACAATGAGCAGTTCTTC.